Below, 11 T cell receptor beta chains from the same sample are listed, as sequenced in a study of neurological immune-mediated disorders. TCRdb fed the 5' RACE reads into MiXCR, producing one record per CDR3 protein. This table holds under 75,000 distinct CDR3 sequences, over 4% found once. Source material: PBMCs. These receptors came from a human donor with multiple sclerosis. The donor label of this sample is uncertain.

This clonotype came up a few times. The J gene is TRBJ1-1, the V gene TRBV5-1; D is undetermined. This CDR3 spans 12 amino acids. Trimming pared 0 bases from V and 7 bases from J, leaving 7 bases between. The V gene's germline CDR1 is SGHRS and CDR2 YFSETQ. CDR3 residues: CASSLVGSEAFF. CDR3 coding DNA: TGCGCCAGCAGCTTGGTTGGGAGTGAAGCTTTCTTT. Full variable domain (remainder filled in from reference TRBV5-1 and TRBJ1-1): KAGVTQTPRYLIKTRGQQVTLSCSPISGHRSVSWYQQTPGQGLQFLFEYFSETQRNKGNFPGRFSGRQFSNSRSEMNVSTLELGDSALYLCASSLVGSEAFFGQGTRLTVV.

The sample holds many counts of this clonotype. The V gene is TRBV4-1, the J gene TRBJ2-5, with TRBD1 identical over 10 bases. CDR1 MGHRA and CDR2 YSYEKL come from the germline V gene. V lost 0 bases, J lost 9 bases, and 7 bases stayed unmatched. This CDR3 is built from 15 residues. CDR3 amino acids: CASSQDFRTGGAQYF. The CDR3 bases are TGCGCCAGCAGCCAAGATTTCAGGACAGGGGGGGCCCAGTACTTC.

This clonotype was detected only a few times. The rearrangement links TRBV18 to TRBJ1-5, with D tentatively TRBD1 (6 bases). From germline, CDR1 is KGHSH and CDR2 LQKENI. Trimming pared 4 bases from V and 2 bases from J, leaving 12 bases between. CDR3 length equals 15 residues. The CDR3 region is CASSLLGGGNQPQHF. The CDR3 nucleotides read TGTGCCAGCTCACTGTTGGGGGGCGGCAATCAGCCCCAGCATTTT.

This clonotype was recorded at least ten times. V gene TRBV5-1 combines with J gene TRBJ1-4; possibly TRBD1 for D (6 bases). Germline lookup yields CDR1 SGHRS and CDR2 YFSETQ. This CDR3 comprises 14 residues. Trimming cost V 6 bases and J 5 bases, with 14 bases left between them. CDR3 loop: CASKEQGSNEKLFF. CDR3 nucleotide sequence: TGCGCCAGCAAAGAACAGGGATCCAATGAAAAACTGTTTTTT. The full variable domain, in which reference TRBV5-1 and TRBJ1-4 provide the parts outside the CDR3, is KAGVTQTPRYLIKTRGQQVTLSCSPISGHRSVSWYQQTPGQGLQFLFEYFSETQRNKGNFPGRFSGRQFSNSRSEMNVSTLELGDSALYLCASKEQGSNEKLFFGSGTQLSVL.

The chain carries TRBV6-6 and TRBJ1-1; 9 bases align to TRBD1. Germline CDR1 reads MNHNY; CDR2 reads SVGAGI (reference sequence). This CDR3 has 16 residues. V trimming: 5 bases; J trimming: 5 bases; junction bases outside the gene matches: 12. The CDR3 region is CASSVQSTGGETEAFF. CDR3 sequence (DNA): TGTGCCAGCAGTGTACAGTCGACAGGGGGGGAAACTGAAGCTTTCTTT.

The table lists this clonotype with many counts. The chain uses TRBV7-9 and TRBJ2-7; D is uncertain. This CDR3 has 14 residues. V gave up 1 base and J gave up 1 base, with 8 bases separating them. CDR1 SEHNR and CDR2 FQNEAQ come from the germline V gene (reference sequence). Here the CDR3 reads CASSLESLSYEQYF. CDR3 sequence (DNA): TGTGCCAGCAGCTTAGAAAGTCTATCCTACGAGCAGTACTTC.

This clonotype was counted ten times or more. The CDR3 is CASRQSAGGYTF. CDR3 bases: TGTGCCAGCAGGCAATCAGCGGGAGGCTACACCTTC. This chain connects TRBV6-6 to TRBJ1-2; unclear D gene. The CDR3 loop spans 12 amino acids. Trimming pared 6 bases from V and 8 bases from J, leaving 13 bases between. Germline V CDR1 and CDR2: MNHNY, SVGAGI (reference sequence).

This clonotype was counted between two and nine times. At one boundary the junction diverges from the germline segment, which might be a read error. This sequence joins TRBV3-1 and TRBJ2-2, with D possibly TRBD2 on 6 matching bases. Per the germline V gene, CDR1 is LGHDT and CDR2 is YNNKEL (reference sequence). The CDR3 runs 15 residues. CDR3 coding DNA: TGTGCCAGTAGCCCCCAGCCGGAGGGGACCGGGGAGCTGTTTTTT. Residues: CASSPQPEGTGELFF.

This clonotype was seen at least ten times. The chain links TRBV7-2 to TRBJ2-1; 9 bases are a match to TRBD2. With 5 bases clipped from V and 6 bases from J, the junction kept 8 bases outside the gene matches. Germline CDR1 and CDR2: SGHTA and FQGNSA. This CDR3 is built from 15 residues. CDR3 amino acids: CASSLYAGGSNEQFF. The CDR3 DNA sequence: TGTGCCAGCAGCCTCTACGCGGGGGGGAGCAATGAGCAGTTCTTC.

This clonotype was seen at least ten times. The chain joins TRBV20-1 to TRBJ2-7; maybe TRBD2 (5 bases). The V gene's germline CDR1 is DFQATT and CDR2 SNEGSKA (reference sequence). There are 12 residues in the CDR3. The CDR3 spells CSLDGDSYEQYF. The CDR3 DNA is TGCAGCCTCGACGGGGATTCCTACGAGCAGTACTTC.

This clonotype was picked up many times. V usage is TRBV5-1 and J usage is TRBJ2-6; 7 bases match TRBD2. J was trimmed by 0 bases and V by 4 bases; bases with no gene match: 7. This CDR3 has 17 amino acids. Germline V gene sequence: CDR1 SGHRS, CDR2 YFSETQ. This CDR3 is CASSLAEGLSGANVLTF. DNA for the CDR3: TGCGCCAGCAGCCTAGCGGAGGGGCTCTCTGGGGCCAACGTCCTGACTTTC.